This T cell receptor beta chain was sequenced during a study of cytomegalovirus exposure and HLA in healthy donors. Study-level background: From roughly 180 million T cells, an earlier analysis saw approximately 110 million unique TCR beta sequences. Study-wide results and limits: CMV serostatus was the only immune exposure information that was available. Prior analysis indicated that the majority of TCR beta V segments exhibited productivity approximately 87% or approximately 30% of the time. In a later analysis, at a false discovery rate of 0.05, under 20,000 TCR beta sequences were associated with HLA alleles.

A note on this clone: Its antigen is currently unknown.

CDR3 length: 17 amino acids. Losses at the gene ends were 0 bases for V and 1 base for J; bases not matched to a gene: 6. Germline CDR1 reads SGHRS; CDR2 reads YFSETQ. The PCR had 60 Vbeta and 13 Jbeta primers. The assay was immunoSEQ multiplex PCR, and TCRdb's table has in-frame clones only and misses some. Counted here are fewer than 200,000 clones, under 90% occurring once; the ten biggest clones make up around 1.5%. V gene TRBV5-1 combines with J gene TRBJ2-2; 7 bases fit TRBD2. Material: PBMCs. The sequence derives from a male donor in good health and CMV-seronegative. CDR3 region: CASSLASAGVNTGELFF. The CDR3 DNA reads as TGCGCCAGCAGCTTGGCCTCGGCGGGGGTGAACACCGGGGAGCTGTTTTTT.